The clone carrying this T cell receptor beta chain was found many times. Time point given: sample taken at primary tumor resection. Donors were about 70 untreated early-stage non-small cell lung cancer patients. Whole RNA was taken from tumor, nontumor lung or frozen PBMC; it was then sequenced unsorted. This sample was included in a study of spatial heterogeneity in lung cancer. The wider study: Raw reads showed each unique TCR and UMI combination turning up more than ten times on average.

Germline values: CDR1 SQVTM, CDR2 ANQGSEA. V was clipped by 4 bases and J by 5 bases; unmatched bases: 5. The CDR3 loop spans 14 amino acids. Every TCR cDNA molecule bore a unique molecular identifier. TCRdb fed the 5' RACE reads into MiXCR, producing one record per CDR3 protein. The table has approximately 66,000 distinct CDR3 sequences, under 7.5% seen once; the top ten hold roughly 14%. The sample was PBMCs, taken at surgery. The receptor comes from a female donor with early-stage non-small cell lung cancer. The V gene is TRBV29-1, the J gene TRBJ1-5; TRBD1 aligns across 10 bases. The CDR3 spells CSVATGTGDQPQHF. CDR3 bases: TGCAGCGTTGCCACCGGGACAGGGGATCAGCCCCAGCATTTT.